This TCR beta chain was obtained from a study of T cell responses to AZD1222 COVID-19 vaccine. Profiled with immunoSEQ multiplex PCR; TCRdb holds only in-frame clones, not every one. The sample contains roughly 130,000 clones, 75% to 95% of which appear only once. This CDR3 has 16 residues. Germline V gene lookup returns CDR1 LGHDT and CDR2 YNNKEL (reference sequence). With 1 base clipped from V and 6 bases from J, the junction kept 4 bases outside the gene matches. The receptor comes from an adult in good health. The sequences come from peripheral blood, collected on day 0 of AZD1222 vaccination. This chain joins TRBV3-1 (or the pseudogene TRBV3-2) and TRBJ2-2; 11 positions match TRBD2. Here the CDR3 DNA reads TGTGCCAGCAGCCAAGCCGGGACTAGCGGTGCCGGGGAGCTGTTTTTT. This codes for CASSQAGTSGAGELFF.